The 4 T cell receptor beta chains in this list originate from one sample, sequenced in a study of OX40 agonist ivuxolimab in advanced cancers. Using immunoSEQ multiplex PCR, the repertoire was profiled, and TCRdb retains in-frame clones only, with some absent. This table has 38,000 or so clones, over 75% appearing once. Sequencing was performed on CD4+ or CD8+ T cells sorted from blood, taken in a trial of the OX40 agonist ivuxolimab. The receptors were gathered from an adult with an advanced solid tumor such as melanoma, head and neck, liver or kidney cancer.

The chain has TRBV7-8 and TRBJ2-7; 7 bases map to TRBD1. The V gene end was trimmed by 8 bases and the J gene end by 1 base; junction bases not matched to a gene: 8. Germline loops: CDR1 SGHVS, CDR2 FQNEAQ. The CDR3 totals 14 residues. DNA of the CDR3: TGTGCCAGCCGGCCCGGGACAGAATCCTACGAGCAGTACTTC. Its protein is CASRPGTESYEQYF.

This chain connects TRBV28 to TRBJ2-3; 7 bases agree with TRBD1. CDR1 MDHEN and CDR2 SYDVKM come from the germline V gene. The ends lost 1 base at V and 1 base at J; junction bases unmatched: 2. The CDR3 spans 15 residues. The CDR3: CASSLSQGRTDTQYF. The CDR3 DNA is TGTGCCAGCAGTTTATCACAGGGGCGCACAGATACGCAGTATTTT.

CDR3 region: CASRQGGITDTQYF. The CDR3 DNA reads as TGTGCCAGCAGGCAGGGAGGGATCACAGATACGCAGTATTTT. The chain couples TRBV7-9 to TRBJ2-3; 7 positions match TRBD2. The CDR3 length is 14 residues. In germline, CDR1 is SEHNR, CDR2 FQNEAQ (reference sequence). V was pared by 6 bases and J by 2 bases, with 5 bases of the junction left unmatched. The full variable domain, in which reference TRBV7-9 and TRBJ2-3 provide the parts outside the CDR3, is DTGVSQNPRHKITKRGQNVTFRCDPISEHNRLYWYRQTLGQGPEFLTYFQNEAQLEKSRLLSDRFSAERPKGSFSTLEIQRTEQGDSAMYLCASRQGGITDTQYFGPGTRLTVL.

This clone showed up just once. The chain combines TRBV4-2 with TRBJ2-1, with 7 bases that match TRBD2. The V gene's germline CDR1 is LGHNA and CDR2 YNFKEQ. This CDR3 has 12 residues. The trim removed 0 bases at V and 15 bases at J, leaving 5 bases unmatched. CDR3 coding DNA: TGTGCCAGCAGCCAAGATTGGGGGGGTGCGTTCTTC. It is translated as CASSQDWGGAFF.